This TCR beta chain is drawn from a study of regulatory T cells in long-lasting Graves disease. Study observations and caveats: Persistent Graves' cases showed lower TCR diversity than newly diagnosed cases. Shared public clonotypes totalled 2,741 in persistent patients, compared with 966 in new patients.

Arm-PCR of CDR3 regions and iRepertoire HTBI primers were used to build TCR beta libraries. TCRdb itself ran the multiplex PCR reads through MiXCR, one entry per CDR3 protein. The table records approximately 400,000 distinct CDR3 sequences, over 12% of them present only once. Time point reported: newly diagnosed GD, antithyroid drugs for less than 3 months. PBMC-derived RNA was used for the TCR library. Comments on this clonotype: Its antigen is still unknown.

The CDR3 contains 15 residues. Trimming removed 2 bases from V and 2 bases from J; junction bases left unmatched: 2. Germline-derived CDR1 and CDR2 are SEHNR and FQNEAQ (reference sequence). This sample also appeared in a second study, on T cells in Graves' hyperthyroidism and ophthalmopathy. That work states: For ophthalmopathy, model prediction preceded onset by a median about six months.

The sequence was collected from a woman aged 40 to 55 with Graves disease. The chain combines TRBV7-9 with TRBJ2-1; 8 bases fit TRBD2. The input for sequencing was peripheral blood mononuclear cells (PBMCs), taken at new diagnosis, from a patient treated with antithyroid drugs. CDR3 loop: CASSLMGLAYNEQFF. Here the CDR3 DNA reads TGTGCCAGCAGCTTAATGGGACTAGCCTACAATGAGCAGTTCTTC.